This T cell receptor beta chain was sequenced during a study of blood T cell repertoires in COVID-19. TCRdb's copy holds only in-frame clones and misses some; the assay was immunoSEQ multiplex PCR. This table has fewer than 400,000 clones, 89% appearing once. Trimming took off 1 base at V and 2 bases at J, with 12 bases between the two ends. The CDR3 has 16 amino acids. The germline V gene has CDR1 LNHDA and CDR2 SQIVND (reference sequence). The TCR was taken from a woman aged 25 to 39 with COVID-19, enrolled during active disease. The rearrangement links TRBV19 to TRBJ1-5, with D perhaps matching TRBD1 (5 bases). The material sequenced was peripheral blood. The CDR3 region is CASSIVGGMGNQPQHF. CDR3 in DNA: TGTGCCAGTAGTATAGTCGGGGGTATGGGCAATCAGCCCCAGCATTTT.